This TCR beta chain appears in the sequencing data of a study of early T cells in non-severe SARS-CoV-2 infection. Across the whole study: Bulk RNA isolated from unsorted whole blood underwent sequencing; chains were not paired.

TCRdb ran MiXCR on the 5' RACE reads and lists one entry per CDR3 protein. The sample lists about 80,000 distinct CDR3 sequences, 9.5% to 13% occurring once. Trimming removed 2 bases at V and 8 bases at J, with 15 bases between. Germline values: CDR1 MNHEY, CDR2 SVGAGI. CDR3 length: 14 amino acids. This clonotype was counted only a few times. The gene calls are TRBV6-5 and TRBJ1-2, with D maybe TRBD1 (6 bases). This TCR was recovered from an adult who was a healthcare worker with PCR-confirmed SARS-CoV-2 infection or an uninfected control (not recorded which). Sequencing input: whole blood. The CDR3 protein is CASSYRGTSAGYTF. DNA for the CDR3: TGTGCCAGCAGTTACAGGGGGACATCGGCGGGCTACACCTTC.